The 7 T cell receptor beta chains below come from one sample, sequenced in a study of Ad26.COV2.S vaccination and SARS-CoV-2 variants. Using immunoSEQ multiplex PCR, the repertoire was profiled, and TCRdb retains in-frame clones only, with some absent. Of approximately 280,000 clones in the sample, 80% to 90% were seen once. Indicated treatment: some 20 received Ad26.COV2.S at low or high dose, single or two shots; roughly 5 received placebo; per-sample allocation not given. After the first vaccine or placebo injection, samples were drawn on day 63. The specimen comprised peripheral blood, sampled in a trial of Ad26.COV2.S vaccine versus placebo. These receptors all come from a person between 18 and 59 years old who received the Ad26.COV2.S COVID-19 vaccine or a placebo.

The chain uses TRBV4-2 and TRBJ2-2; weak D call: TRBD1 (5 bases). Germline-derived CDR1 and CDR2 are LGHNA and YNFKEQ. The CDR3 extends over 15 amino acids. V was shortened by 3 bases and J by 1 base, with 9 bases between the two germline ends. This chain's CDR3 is CASSHRQQNTGELFF. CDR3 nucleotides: TGTGCCAGCAGCCACCGACAGCAGAACACCGGGGAGCTGTTTTTT.

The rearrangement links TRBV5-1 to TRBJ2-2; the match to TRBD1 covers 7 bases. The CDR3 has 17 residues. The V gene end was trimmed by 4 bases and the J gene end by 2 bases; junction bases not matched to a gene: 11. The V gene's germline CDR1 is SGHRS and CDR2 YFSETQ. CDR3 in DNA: TGCGCCAGCAGCCTGTTCACCGGGACAGCTAACACCGGGGAGCTGTTTTTT. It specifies CASSLFTGTANTGELFF.

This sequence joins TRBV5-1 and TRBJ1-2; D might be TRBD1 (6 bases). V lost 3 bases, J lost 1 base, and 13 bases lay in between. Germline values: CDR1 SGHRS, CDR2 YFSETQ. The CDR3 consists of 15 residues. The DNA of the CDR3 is TGCGCCAGCAGCTCTACAGGGAGGCATAACTATGGCTACACCTTC. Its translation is CASSSTGRHNYGYTF.

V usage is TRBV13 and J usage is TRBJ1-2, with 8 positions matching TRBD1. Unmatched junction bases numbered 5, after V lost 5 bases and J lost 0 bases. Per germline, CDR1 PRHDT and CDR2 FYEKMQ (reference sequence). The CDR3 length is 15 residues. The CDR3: CASSPGQGPNYGYTF. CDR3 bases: TGTGCCAGCAGCCCCGGACAGGGACCTAACTATGGCTACACCTTC.

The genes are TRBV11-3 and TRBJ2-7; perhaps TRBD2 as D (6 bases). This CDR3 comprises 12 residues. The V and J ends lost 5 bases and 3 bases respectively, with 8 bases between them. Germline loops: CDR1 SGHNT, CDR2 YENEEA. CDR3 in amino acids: CASSAGSYEQYF. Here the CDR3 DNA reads TGTGCCAGCAGCGCGGGAAGCTACGAGCAGTACTTC.

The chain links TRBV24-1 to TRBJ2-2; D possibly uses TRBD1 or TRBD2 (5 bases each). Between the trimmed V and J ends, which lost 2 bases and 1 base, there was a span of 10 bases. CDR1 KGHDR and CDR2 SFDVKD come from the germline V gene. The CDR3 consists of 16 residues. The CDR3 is CATSDSGTENTGELFF. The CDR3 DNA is TGTGCCACCAGTGATTCTGGGACGGAGAACACCGGGGAGCTGTTTTTT.

CDR3 amino acids: CASRERGGYTGELFF. CDR3 in DNA: TGTGCCAGCAGAGAGCGGGGAGGGTACACCGGGGAGCTGTTTTTT. The rearrangement uses TRBV7-3 and TRBJ2-2; 7 positions agree with TRBD2. The CDR3 loop spans 15 amino acids. The germline gives CDR1 SGHTA, CDR2 FQGTGA. J was trimmed by 3 bases and V by 6 bases; bases with no gene match: 7.